This T cell receptor (beta chain) was profiled in a study of monozygotic twins with inflammatory bowel disease. Study-wide points: Comparison of concordant versus discordant twins revealed no difference in repertoire similarity, possibly due to limited power. Those with IBD had lower TCRbeta diversity (inverse Simpson) than their healthy co-twins did.

Of note for this clonotype: Its antigen is undetermined.

CDR1 is LGHNA, CDR2 YSLEER, per germline. There are 18 residues in the CDR3. Per TCR library, about 3,300 ng of total RNA was used. TCRdb reprocessed the 5' RACE reads and reports one entry per CDR3 protein, with no DNA. The sample totals over 110,000 distinct CDR3 sequences. This TCR was sampled from a human donor with ulcerative colitis or Crohn's disease, or a healthy co-twin of an affected twin (not recorded which). Sequencing was performed on blood. The chain recombines TRBV4-3 with TRBJ1-1; lacking DNA, the TRBD1 call made by TCRdb goes unchecked. CDR3 protein: CASSQDGEAGALNTEAFF.